The text below deals with one TCR beta chain. Its matching antigen is unknown. The data originate from a study of CD8+ T cells in alopecia areata. Study details: Those treated were given oral tofacitinib at 5 to 10 mg twice daily. Study results and limitations: Normal skin's resident alphabeta T cells are also sequenced in scalp samples. Uncertainty remains about how baseline CD8+ expansion links to response, with one nonresponder. In lesional scalp, particularly from alopecia totalis/universalis, clonality was higher than in normal scalp.

Extraction and reverse transcription of RNA yielded cDNA as the sequencing template. Using immunoSEQ multiplex PCR, the repertoire was profiled, and TCRdb retains in-frame clones only, with some absent. The table lists approximately 210,000 clones, roughly three fifths of them singletons. Noted treatment: oral pan-JAK inhibitor, 5-10 mg twice daily. The CDR3 spans 16 residues. V lost 2 bases, J lost 6 bases, and 9 bases stayed unmatched. Germline lookup yields CDR1 MDHEN and CDR2 SYDVKM. The rearrangement joins TRBV28 to TRBJ2-3; 9 nucleotides align to TRBD1. This TCR was recovered from a human donor with alopecia areata. The material was CD4+ T cells sorted from blood, obtained at week 4, from a patient treated with tofacitinib. The CDR3 here is CASSLGTGNKRDTQYF. The CDR3 bases are TGTGCCAGCAGTTTAGGGACAGGGAATAAGAGGGATACGCAGTATTTT.